This T cell receptor (beta chain) was sequenced for a study of T-cell reconstitution after alpha-beta-depleted transplantation in children. The authors prepared the TCRbeta library with unique molecular identifiers. TCRdb reanalysed the PCR reads using MiXCR and keeps one entry per CDR3 protein. Of around 370,000 distinct CDR3 sequences listed, 15% to 20% are singletons. Study findings and constraints: Newly made T cells mostly supplied T-cell counts and diversity one year after transplant. Expanded graft clones, several hundred of them, were reportedly the source of alpha-beta T cells about two months after transplant.

Only a few counts were recorded for this clonotype. Its specificity is not known. Germline trimming cut 4 bases from V and 0 bases from J; bases unmatched to any gene: 10. The germline CDR1 and CDR2 sequences are SGHAT and FQDESV (reference sequence). This CDR3 has 18 residues. The TCR sequence derives from a male patient aged 2-10 years who had a stem cell transplant for acute lymphoblastic leukemia, so the T cells may come from the graft donor. The source material was PBMCs, mostly from graft donor cells, sampled 360 days after TCRalphabeta/CD19-depleted stem cell transplant. The chain employs TRBV11-1 and TRBJ2-7, with TRBD2 identical over 12 bases. For the CDR3, the DNA is TGTGCCAGCAGCTCATGGGGACTAGCGGGTCTCAGCTCCTACGAGCAGTACTTC. It is translated as CASSSWGLAGLSSYEQYF.